This entry features one T cell receptor beta chain sequence. The CDR3 length is 12 residues. The germline V and J ends were trimmed by 5 bases and 6 bases, with 10 bases remaining between them. Germline V lookup: CDR1 LNHDA, CDR2 SQIVND (reference sequence). This record belongs to a study of blood T cell repertoires in COVID-19. Study in general: In each case, the material was cDNA or gDNA derived from T cells, B-cell-depleted T cells, or PBMCs.

The protocol was immunoSEQ multiplex PCR, while the TCRdb copy is restricted to in-frame clones and leaves out a portion. Seen here are a few hundred thousand clones, approximately 91% observed once, and the top ten hold 0.7%. The chain joins TRBV19 to TRBJ1-1; a possible D gene is TRBD1 (5 bases). The sequencing input was peripheral blood. The sequence came from a human donor in a cohort sampled during active COVID-19. The CDR3 is CASSQGWAEAFF. The CDR3 DNA follows: TGTGCCAGTAGTCAGGGTTGGGCTGAAGCTTTCTTT.